The clone carrying this T cell receptor (beta chain) occurred a few times. Its specificity is unknown. Unmatched junction bases numbered 5, after V lost 1 base and J lost 4 bases. CDR1 is DFQATT, CDR2 SNEGSKA, per germline (reference sequence). This CDR3 is 15 amino acids long. From the 5' RACE reads, TCRdb called clonotypes with MiXCR, one entry per CDR3 protein. The sample has 350,000 to 600,000 distinct CDR3 sequences, approximately 15% seen once. These data belong to a study of identical twins. Study-level points and caveats: Researchers reported weaker excess twin sharing in beta out-of-frame sequences. Model-predicted out-of-frame TCR alpha sharing fell below observed values in monozygotic twins.

These same data were also listed under a study on yellow fever vaccine responses in identical twins.

The J gene is TRBJ2-7, the V gene TRBV20-1; 12 bases are a match to TRBD2. What was sequenced was CD4+ T cells sorted from blood. The sequence was obtained from a woman aged 18 to 35 in good health. The CDR3 sequence is CSARGLAGVFYEQYF. CDR3 DNA sequence: TGCAGTGCTAGAGGACTAGCGGGAGTTTTTTACGAGCAGTACTTC.